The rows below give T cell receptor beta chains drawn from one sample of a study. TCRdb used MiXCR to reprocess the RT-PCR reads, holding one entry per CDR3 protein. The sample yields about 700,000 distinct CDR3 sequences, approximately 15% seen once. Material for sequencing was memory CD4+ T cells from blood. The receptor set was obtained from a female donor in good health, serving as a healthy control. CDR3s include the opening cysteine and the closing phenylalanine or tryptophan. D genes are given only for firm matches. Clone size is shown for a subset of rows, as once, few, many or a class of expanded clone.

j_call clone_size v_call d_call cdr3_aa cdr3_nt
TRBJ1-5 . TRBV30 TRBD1 CAWSVSGTDQPQHF TGTGCCTGGAGTGTTTCTGGGACAGATCAGCCCCAGCATTTT
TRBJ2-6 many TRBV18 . CASSPLATYGTGANVLTF TGTGCCAGCTCACCACTCGCAACGTACGGAACTGGGGCCAACGTCCTGACTTTC
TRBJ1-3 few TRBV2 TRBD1 CASRTGTGGNTIYF TGTGCCAGCAGAACCGGGACAGGAGGAAACACCATATATTTT
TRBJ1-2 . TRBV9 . CASSGGGGADYGYTF TGTGCCAGCAGCGGAGGTGGGGGAGCGGACTATGGCTACACCTTC
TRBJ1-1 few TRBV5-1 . CASSLVEGSEAFF TGCGCCAGCAGCTTGGTGGAGGGGTCCGAAGCTTTCTTT
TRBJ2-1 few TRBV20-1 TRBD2 CSAGGLAGNEQFF TGCAGTGCTGGGGGACTAGCGGGGAATGAGCAGTTCTTC
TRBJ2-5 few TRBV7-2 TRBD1 CASSPQGTGRGETQYF TGTGCCAGCAGCCCGCAGGGGACAGGGCGAGGAGAGACCCAGTACTTC
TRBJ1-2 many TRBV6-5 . CATTWGFDGYTF TGTGCCACCACGTGGGGTTTCGATGGCTACACCTTC
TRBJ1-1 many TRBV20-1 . CSARVQATEAFF TGCAGTGCTAGAGTCCAGGCAACTGAAGCTTTCTTT
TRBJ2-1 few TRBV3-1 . CASSQVGAKQFF TGTGCCAGCAGCCAAGTGGGCGCTAAGCAGTTCTTC
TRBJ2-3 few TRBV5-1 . CASSQLGADTQYF TGCGCCAGCAGCCAACTCGGAGCAGATACGCAGTATTTT
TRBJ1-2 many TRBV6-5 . CASSPFGGFYGYTF TGTGCCAGCAGCCCTTTTGGGGGCTTCTATGGCTACACCTTC
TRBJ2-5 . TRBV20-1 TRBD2 CSASDRTSGIETQYF TGCAGTGCTAGTGATCGGACTAGCGGGATTGAGACCCAGTACTTC
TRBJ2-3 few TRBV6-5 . CASSHSDTQYF TGTGCCAGCAGCCATTCAGATACGCAGTATTTT
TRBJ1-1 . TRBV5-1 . CASSLGLQQGVNTEAFF TGCGCCAGCAGCTTGGGCCTACAACAGGGAGTCAACACTGAAGCTTTCTTT
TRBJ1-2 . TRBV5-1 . CASSLVLGRDNSEGYGYTF TGCGCCAGCAGCTTGGTCTTGGGTCGGGACAACTCTGAGGGCTATGGCTACACCTTC
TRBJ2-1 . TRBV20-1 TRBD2 CSAVGASGRIGNEQFF TGCAGTGCTGTTGGGGCTAGCGGGAGGATAGGCAATGAGCAGTTCTTC
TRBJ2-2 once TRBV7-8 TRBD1 CASSLIPGGNTGELFF TGTGCCAGCAGCTTAATTCCAGGGGGGAACACCGGGGAGCTGTTTTTT
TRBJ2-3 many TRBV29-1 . CSVSTYSLSTDTQYF TGCAGCGTTTCGACCTACTCCTTGAGCACAGATACGCAGTATTTT
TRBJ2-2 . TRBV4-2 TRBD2 CASSQRGGTNTGELFF TGTGCCAGCAGCCAACGGGGGGGGACGAACACCGGGGAGCTGTTTTTT
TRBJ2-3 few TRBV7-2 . CASSLGGLDTDTQYF TGTGCCAGCAGCTTAGGTGGGCTGGACACAGATACGCAGTATTTT
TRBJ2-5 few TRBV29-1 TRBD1 CSVKGQDFLAETQYF TGCAGCGTTAAGGGACAGGACTTCCTCGCGGAGACCCAGTACTTC
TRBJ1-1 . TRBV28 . CASSVTGPNTEAFF TGTGCCAGCAGTGTAACAGGGCCCAACACTGAAGCTTTCTTT
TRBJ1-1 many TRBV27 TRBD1 CASSLSPGQGSNTEAFF TGTGCCAGCAGTTTATCGCCGGGACAGGGGTCGAACACTGAAGCTTTCTTT
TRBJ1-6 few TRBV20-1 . CSAYRDTSPLHF TGCAGTGCTTACAGGGATACTTCACCCCTCCACTTT
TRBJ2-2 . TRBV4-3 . CASSWTVSTGELFF TGCGCCAGCAGCTGGACAGTCAGCACCGGGGAGCTGTTTTTT
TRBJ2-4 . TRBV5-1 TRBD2 CASRLLLAGVDIQYF TGCGCCAGCAGATTATTACTAGCGGGAGTTGACATTCAGTACTTC